A selection of T cell receptor beta chains follows, all from one sample in a study of cytomegalovirus exposure and HLA in healthy donors. Sequencing was performed with immunoSEQ multiplex PCR; in TCRdb, only in-frame clones are kept and a portion is missing. The data show about 130,000 clones, with about 82% seen just once and 4% to 5.5% held by the top ten. Sequenced sample: PBMCs. These receptors came from a man aged 25-40 years in good health. CDR3s leave out the opening cysteine and the closing phenylalanine or tryptophan. The D gene is left open where the match is weak.

ASKGGTENYEQY,TRBJ2-7,TRBV25-1,-
ASSFLSVRSTGELF,TRBJ2-2,TRBV7-9,-
ASRATGTDNEQF,TRBJ2-1,TRBV28,TRBD1
ASSFGERTYNEQF,TRBJ2-1,TRBV7-2,-
ASSVVTSGTKQF,TRBJ2-1,TRBV9,TRBD2
ASSSSGTGKNSPLH,TRBJ1-6,TRBV7-2,TRBD1
ASSGQGRGNYGYT,TRBJ1-2,TRBV9,TRBD1
ASSFRPRTVRISEQY,TRBJ2-7,TRBV27,-
ASSVGGDTGELF,TRBJ2-2,TRBV9,-
ASRSQNTEAF,TRBJ1-1,TRBV28,-
ATSRDLGGDQPQH,TRBJ1-5,TRBV15,-
ASSLSRQGPYEQY,TRBJ2-7,TRBV11-2,TRBD1
ASSFTSGSLTEQY,TRBJ2-7,TRBV5-1,TRBD2
ASSQDRATEAF,TRBJ1-1,TRBV6-6,TRBD1
ASSSGTSGTDTQY,TRBJ2-3,TRBV11-1,TRBD2
ASSLNRVNEQF,TRBJ2-1,TRBV7-3,-
SVAGTGSGKLF,TRBJ1-4,TRBV29-1,TRBD1
SSSSEVDSPLH,TRBJ1-6,TRBV7-9,-
ASSRGQGRQPQH,TRBJ1-5,TRBV6-6,TRBD1
ATSRDRSGRVDEQF,TRBJ2-1,TRBV15,TRBD2
ASSGQGYGYT,TRBJ1-2,TRBV27,-
ASSLGSGRAWTGELF,TRBJ2-2,TRBV11-2,TRBD2
ASSLVAGAYNEQF,TRBJ2-1,TRBV5-1,TRBD2
ASSFPLRGGTEAF,TRBJ1-1,TRBV28,-
ASSFPSGGGDTQY,TRBJ2-3,TRBV7-2,-
ASISSRGGSSEQY,TRBJ2-7,TRBV28,TRBD2